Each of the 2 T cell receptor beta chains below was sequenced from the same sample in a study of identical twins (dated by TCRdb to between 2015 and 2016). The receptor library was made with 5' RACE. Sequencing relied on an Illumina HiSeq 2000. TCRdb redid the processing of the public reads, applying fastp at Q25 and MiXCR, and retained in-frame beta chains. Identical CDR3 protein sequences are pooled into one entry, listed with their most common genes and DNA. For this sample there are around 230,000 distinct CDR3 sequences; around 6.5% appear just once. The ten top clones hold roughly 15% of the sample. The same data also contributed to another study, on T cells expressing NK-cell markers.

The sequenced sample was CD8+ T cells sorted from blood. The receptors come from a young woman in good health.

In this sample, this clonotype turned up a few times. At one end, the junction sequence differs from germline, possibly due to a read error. The DNA of the CDR3 is TGTGCCTCAAACCGGGACAGGGGCTCCCACGAGCAGTACTTC. Encoded protein: CASNRDRGSHEQYF. The rearrangement uses TRBV30 and TRBJ2-7; 10 nucleotides agree with TRBD1. The CDR3 has 14 residues. Germline CDR1 GTSNPN, CDR2 SVGIG (reference sequence).

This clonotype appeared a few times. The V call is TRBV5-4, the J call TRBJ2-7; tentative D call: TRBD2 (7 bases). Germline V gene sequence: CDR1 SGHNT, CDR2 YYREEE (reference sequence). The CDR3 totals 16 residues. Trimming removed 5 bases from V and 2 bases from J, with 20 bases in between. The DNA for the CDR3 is TGTGCCAGCAGGGAGTGGGGCGGGGGCCATCCCTACGAGCAGTACTTC. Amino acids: CASREWGGGHPYEQYF.